This T cell receptor beta chain was identified during a study of CD8+ T cells in alopecia areata. Across the whole study: Those treated were given oral tofacitinib at 5 to 10 mg twice daily. Study observations and caveats: Under tofacitinib, numerous expanded lesional clonotypes remained detectable in scalp and blood.

Treatment of the sample: oral pan-JAK inhibitor, 5-10 mg twice daily. In alopecia areata patients, both lesional scalp punch biopsies and peripheral blood were collected. On this clone itself: Its antigen is currently unknown.

Extraction and reverse transcription of RNA yielded cDNA as the sequencing template. Assay used: immunoSEQ multiplex PCR; TCRdb lists only in-frame clones, some missing. This table has about 250,000 clones, about 62% appearing once. V shed 5 bases, J shed 7 bases, and the junction held 6 bases outside the gene matches. CDR1 LNHDA and CDR2 SQIVND come from the germline V gene (reference sequence). This CDR3 has 13 residues. This material consisted of CD4+ T cells sorted from blood, taken at week 52, from a patient treated with tofacitinib. The origin of this receptor is a human donor with alopecia areata. J is TRBJ2-5 and V is TRBV19, with 8 positions matching TRBD1. The CDR3 here is CASSSQGAATQYF. Written as DNA, the CDR3 is TGTGCCAGTAGTTCCCAGGGGGCTGCGACCCAGTACTTC.